A few counts support the clone carrying this T cell receptor beta chain. This sample is part of a study of long-term antiretroviral therapy in people with HIV. Trimming shortened V by 1 base and J by 3 bases, and 13 bases separated the two germline ends. From germline, CDR1 is SGHTA and CDR2 FQGNSA. CDR3 length equals 17 residues. The libraries were made with immunoSEQ v3.0 at survey level. Generated by immunoSEQ multiplex PCR, the TCRdb table keeps only in-frame clones and is missing some. Of about 28,000 clones in the sample, approximately 85% were seen once. The receptor's source is a man in his forties with HIV. Sample: unsorted PBMCs, taken 3 years after starting antiretroviral therapy. The chain has TRBV7-2 and TRBJ1-6; D uncertain. CDR3 amino acids: CASSLGGSLVYNSPLHF. Written as DNA, the CDR3 is TGTGCCAGCAGCTTAGGGGGTAGCCTTGTCTATAATTCACCCCTCCACTTT.